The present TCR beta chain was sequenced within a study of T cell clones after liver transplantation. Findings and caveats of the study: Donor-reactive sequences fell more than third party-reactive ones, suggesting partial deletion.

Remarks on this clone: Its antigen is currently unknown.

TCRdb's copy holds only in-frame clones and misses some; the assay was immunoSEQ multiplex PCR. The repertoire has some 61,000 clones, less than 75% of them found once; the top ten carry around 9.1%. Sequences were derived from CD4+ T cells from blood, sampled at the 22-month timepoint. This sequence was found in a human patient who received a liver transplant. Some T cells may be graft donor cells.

In nucleotides, the CDR3 is TGTGCCAGTAGGGGGACTTTTAGCAATCAGCCCCAGCATTTT. It specifies CASRGTFSNQPQHF. The chain links TRBV19 to TRBJ1-5, with a weak D call TRBD1 (5 bases). Trimming pared 6 bases from V and 0 bases from J, leaving 9 bases between. CDR1 and CDR2 (germline): LNHDA, SQIVND (reference sequence). The CDR3 extends over 14 amino acids.